The 32 T cell receptor beta chains listed next were all sequenced from one sample in a study of Ad26.COV2.S vaccination and SARS-CoV-2 variants. Produced via immunoSEQ multiplex PCR; TCRdb's table is partial and in-frame only. The sample holds 150,000 to 200,000 clones, around 90% seen once. This specimen consisted of peripheral blood, obtained after recovery from COVID-19. The receptors shown here come from a human donor who had recovered from COVID-19.

The gene calls are TRBV2 and TRBJ1-4; TRBD1 matches 10 bases. The CDR3 is 14 residues long. Germline values: CDR1 SNHLY, CDR2 FYNNEI. V dropped 7 bases and J dropped 6; count of bases not matched to a gene: 5. CDR3 DNA: TGTGCCAGCAAGTACGGACAGGGGGATGAAAAACTGTTTTTT. Residues: CASKYGQGDEKLFF.

The chain recombines TRBV11-1 with TRBJ1-2; D is perhaps TRBD1 (6 bases). V was clipped by 1 base and J by 4 bases, with 16 bases between them. The CDR3 sequence is 16 residues long. Germline CDR1 and CDR2: SGHAT and FQDESV (reference sequence). CDR3 sequence reads: CASSLGQVDLFYGYTF. CDR3 in DNA: TGTGCCAGCAGCTTAGGACAGGTGGATTTATTCTATGGCTACACCTTC.

The V gene is TRBV3-1 (or the pseudogene TRBV3-2), the J gene TRBJ2-7; TRBD2 matches at 7 bases. CDR3 length: 16 amino acids. Trimming removed 0 bases from V and 1 base from J; junction bases left unmatched: 6. Per germline, CDR1 LGHDT and CDR2 YNNKEL (reference sequence). The CDR3 nucleotides are TGTGCCAGCAGCCAAGATAGGGAGGGGACTTCCTACGAGCAGTACTTC. It yields the protein CASSQDREGTSYEQYF.

The rearrangement uses TRBV5-6 and TRBJ2-4; 10 positions match TRBD2. CDR1 SGHDT and CDR2 YYEEEE come from the germline V gene. The CDR3 sequence is 14 residues long. After removal of 4 bases from V and 4 bases from J, the junction contained 2 bases not matched to a gene. The CDR3 protein is CASSTGLAKNIQYF. CDR3 DNA sequence: TGTGCCAGCAGCACGGGACTAGCGAAAAACATTCAGTACTTC.

This chain uses TRBV3-1 (or the pseudogene TRBV3-2) with TRBJ2-5, with D uncertain. Germline V gene lookup returns CDR1 LGHDT and CDR2 YNNKEL (reference sequence). CDR3 length equals 15 residues. With 0 bases removed from V and 6 bases from J, the gap between germline ends came to 14 bases. In DNA form, the CDR3 reads TGTGCCAGCAGCCAAGATCTAAACTTGATGAAGACCCAGTACTTC. Translation: CASSQDLNLMKTQYF.

The CDR3 DNA follows: TGTGCCAGCAGTCGACAGGGGGCCACTGAAGCTTTCTTT. Its protein product is CASSRQGATEAFF. The V call is TRBV6-4, the J call TRBJ1-1, with TRBD1 matching 10 bases. CDR3 length: 13 residues. V lost 5 bases, J lost 4 bases, and 1 base stayed unmatched. In germline, CDR1 is MRHNA, CDR2 SNTAGT.

This rearrangement joins TRBV2 to TRBJ1-5, with 7 bases aligning to TRBD1. The CDR3 totals 15 residues. J gave up 4 bases and V 6 bases, and 9 bases lay outside the gene matches. The germline gives CDR1 SNHLY, CDR2 FYNNEI. This CDR3 is CASRLTGLLNQPQHF. CDR3 bases: TGTGCCAGCAGGCTGACAGGGCTCCTGAATCAGCCCCAGCATTTT.

The chain combines TRBV2 with TRBJ2-3; D is undetermined. The CDR3 length is 12 residues. Trimming removed 6 bases at V and 4 bases at J, with 8 bases between. Per the germline V gene, CDR1 is SNHLY and CDR2 is FYNNEI. The CDR3 reads CASRLVADTQYF. CDR3 sequence (DNA): TGTGCCAGCAGATTAGTTGCAGATACGCAGTATTTT.

The chain joins TRBV7-9 to TRBJ2-1; 12 bases fit TRBD1. The CDR3 is 15 amino acids. CDR1 and CDR2 (germline): SEHNR, FQNEAQ (reference sequence). Trimming at V came to 5 bases and at J to 7 bases, leaving 6 bases not matched to a gene. In DNA form, the CDR3 reads TGTGCCAGCAGCAACCGGGACAGGGGGCGAAATGAGCAGTTCTTC. As protein: CASSNRDRGRNEQFF.

This chain links TRBV2 with TRBJ2-6, with 7 bases aligning to TRBD2. Germline-derived CDR1 and CDR2 are SNHLY and FYNNEI. The CDR3 is 17 residues long. Losses at the gene ends were 3 bases for V and 4 bases for J; bases not matched to a gene: 9. The CDR3 here is CASSDLSGTLGANVLTF. CDR3 sequence (DNA): TGTGCCAGCAGTGACTTGAGCGGGACCCTAGGGGCCAACGTCCTGACTTTC.

This clone showed up just once. For the CDR3, the DNA is TGTGCCAGCAGTCTAAACGGACTCAATGAGCAGTTCTTC. Its translation is CASSLNGLNEQFF. The chain is built from TRBV27 and TRBJ2-1; D is possibly TRBD2 (5 bases). Looked up from germline, CDR1 is MNHEY and CDR2 is SMNVEV (reference sequence). This CDR3 contains 13 residues. Trimming cost V 5 bases and J 6 bases, with 11 bases left between them.

This clone has just one count. The rearrangement links TRBV3-1 (or the pseudogene TRBV3-2) to TRBJ2-7, with D possibly TRBD1 on 6 matching bases. With 1 base removed from V and 0 bases from J, the gap between germline ends came to 7 bases. In germline, CDR1 is LGHDT, CDR2 YNNKEL (reference sequence). The length of the CDR3 is 14 residues. The CDR3 region is CASSQGTVSYEQYF. In DNA, the CDR3 is TGTGCCAGCAGCCAAGGGACAGTCTCCTACGAGCAGTACTTC.

The chain combines TRBV5-6 with TRBJ2-5, with 7 bases lining up with TRBD1. This CDR3 region has 12 residues. The germline CDR1 and CDR2 sequences are SGHDT and YYEEEE. After removal of 5 bases from V and 4 bases from J, the junction contained 2 bases not matched to a gene. The CDR3 loop reads CASRTGIETQYF. DNA of the CDR3: TGTGCCAGCAGGACAGGGATAGAGACCCAGTACTTC. Together with reference TRBV5-6 and TRBJ2-5, the CDR3 gives the full variable domain: DAGVTQSPTHLIKTRGQQVTLRCSPKSGHDTVSWYQQALGQGPQFIFQYYEEEERQRGNFPDRFSGHQFPNYSSELNVNALLLGDSALYLCASRTGIETQYFGPGTRLLVL.

The CDR3 reads CASSFGTPTYTEAFF. The CDR3, as DNA: TGTGCCAGCAGTTTCGGGACACCAACCTACACTGAAGCTTTCTTT. The rearrangement uses TRBV5-4 and TRBJ1-1; possible D gene TRBD1, 6 bases. Germline values: CDR1 SGHNT, CDR2 YYREEE (reference sequence). V gave up 5 bases and J gave up 3 bases, with 17 bases separating them. The CDR3 contains 15 residues.

This clone has more than one count but fewer than ten. This sequence joins TRBV5-1 and TRBJ1-4; 7 bases match TRBD1. CDR1 and CDR2 from the germline V gene are SGHRS and YFSETQ. Losses at the gene ends were 4 bases for V and 0 bases for J; bases not matched to a gene: 3. This CDR3 comprises 15 residues. CDR3 region: CASSPGQATNEKLFF. The CDR3 nucleotides are TGCGCCAGCAGCCCCGGACAGGCAACTAATGAAAAACTGTTTTTT.

This clone was counted once. V is TRBV5-1 and J is TRBJ1-1; 8 positions match TRBD1. V shed 4 bases, J shed 0 bases, and the junction held 11 bases outside the gene matches. The CDR3 is 17 amino acids. Germline V gives CDR1 SGHRS, CDR2 YFSETQ. CDR3 in amino acids: CASSPMTGASLNTEAFF. The CDR3 nucleotides read TGCGCCAGCAGCCCCATGACAGGGGCGAGCTTGAACACTGAAGCTTTCTTT.

The chain recombines TRBV7-2 with TRBJ2-7, with TRBD1 matching 8 bases. Germline CDR1 is SGHTA and CDR2 is FQGNSA. CDR3 length: 14 residues. V gave up 5 bases and J gave up 1 base; unmatched junction bases: 4. The CDR3 DNA reads TGTGCCAGCAGCCTGGACAGGGAATCCTACGAGCAGTACTTC. Translation: CASSLDRESYEQYF.

This clone was recorded only once. The CDR3 loop is CASSFSRDVGYNEQFF. The CDR3 bases are TGTGCCAGCAGCTTTAGCAGGGATGTCGGTTACAATGAGCAGTTCTTC. The chain employs TRBV7-2 and TRBJ2-1, with D tentatively TRBD1 (5 bases). CDR3 length equals 16 residues. CDR1 and CDR2 (germline): SGHTA, FQGNSA. V shed 3 bases and J shed 4 bases, with 16 bases lying between them.

For this clone: Different DNA sequences within this sample yield the same CDR3. The genes are TRBV3-1 (or the pseudogene TRBV3-2) and TRBJ2-2; the D is unclear. The CDR3 consists of 12 residues. Trimming took 4 bases from V and 2 from J, leaving 2 bases between them. Germline V gives CDR1 LGHDT, CDR2 YNNKEL (reference sequence). CDR3 in amino acids: CASSLNTGELFF. DNA of the CDR3: TGTGCCAGCAGCCTTAACACCGGGGAGCTGTTTTTT.

V is TRBV6-5 and J is TRBJ2-7; 14 nucleotides line up with TRBD2. Per the germline V gene, CDR1 is MNHEY and CDR2 is SVGAGI. CDR3 length: 14 residues. Trimming cost V 6 bases and J 5 bases; bases outside gene matches: 3. CDR3 in amino acids: CASRKGLAGDEQYF. The CDR3 nucleotides are TGTGCCAGCAGGAAGGGACTAGCGGGGGACGAGCAGTACTTC.

The chain couples TRBV19 to TRBJ1-3; D not certain. Looked up from germline, CDR1 is LNHDA and CDR2 is SQIVND (reference sequence). V was shortened by 7 bases and J by 4 bases, with 11 bases between the two germline ends. CDR3 size: 13 residues. The CDR3 loop reads CASKLGGGNTIYF. The CDR3, as DNA: TGTGCCAGTAAATTAGGAGGCGGAAACACCATATATTTT.

The rearrangement joins TRBV18 to TRBJ2-3, with D unclear. The CDR3 runs to 13 residues. Germline assignment: CDR1 KGHSH and CDR2 LQKENI. V was shortened by 2 bases and J by 2 bases, with 5 bases between the two germline ends. CDR3 sequence: CASSPNPTDTQYF. The CDR3 nucleotides are TGTGCCAGCTCACCAAATCCCACAGATACGCAGTATTTT.

The chain has TRBV6-6 and TRBJ1-4; possibly TRBD1 for D (5 bases). CDR1 and CDR2 (germline): MNHNY, SVGAGI (reference sequence). The CDR3 runs to 12 residues. Deletions cut 7 bases from V and 10 bases from J, with 13 bases between. For the CDR3, the DNA is TGTGCCAGCACCCTGACGGGGGGAAAACTGTTTTTT. Residues: CASTLTGGKLFF.

In nucleotides, the CDR3 is TGTGCCAGCAGCTTAACAGGGACCCAGTACTTC. The encoded protein is CASSLTGTQYF. This chain uses TRBV7-9 with TRBJ2-5; D is perhaps TRBD1 (5 bases). This CDR3 has 11 residues. The V gene lost 2 bases and the J gene lost 7 bases, with 5 bases spanning the gap. Germline V CDR1 and CDR2: SEHNR, FQNEAQ (reference sequence).

The gene calls are TRBV7-8 and TRBJ2-1; D remains unclear. Germline V CDR1 and CDR2: SGHVS, FQNEAQ. This CDR3 is 16 amino acids long. The ends were cut back, 11 bases at V and 0 bases at J, with 20 bases in the middle. This chain's CDR3 is CALRMIRNHSYNEQFF. CDR3 DNA: TGTGCCCTAAGAATGATCCGGAACCACTCCTACAATGAGCAGTTCTTC.

The V and J genes are TRBV10-2 and TRBJ2-5; possible D gene TRBD2, 6 bases. Germline loops: CDR1 WSHSY, CDR2 SAAADI. V lost 5 bases and J lost 3, with 19 bases in between. The CDR3 is 16 residues long. The CDR3: CASSYFLGGKKETQYF. In nucleotides, the CDR3 is TGCGCCAGCAGTTATTTTCTGGGAGGTAAAAAAGAGACCCAGTACTTC.

The rearrangement uses TRBV4-2 and TRBJ1-5, with TRBD1 identical over 7 bases. The trim removed 0 bases at V and 0 bases at J, leaving 5 bases unmatched. The CDR3 has 17 residues. Germline lookup yields CDR1 LGHNA and CDR2 YNFKEQ. The CDR3 reads CASSQEGQIFSNQPQHF. In nucleotides, the CDR3 is TGTGCCAGCAGCCAAGAGGGACAGATTTTTAGCAATCAGCCCCAGCATTTT.

The chain combines TRBV14 with TRBJ1-1; no definite D call. The V gene's germline CDR1 is SGHDN and CDR2 FVKESK. The CDR3 is made up of 12 amino acids. The V end was cut by 1 base, the J end by 5 bases, with 5 bases between. CDR3 coding DNA: TGTGCCAGCAGCCAAGGACGAACTGAAGCTTTCTTT. It translates to CASSQGRTEAFF.

The chain links TRBV25-1 to TRBJ2-7; tentative D call: TRBD2 (5 bases). Germline CDR1 and CDR2: MGHDK and SYGVNS. Trimming left V 6 bases short and J 3 bases short, with 12 bases between. The CDR3 sequence is 13 residues long. The CDR3 loop is CASRHPGSYEQYF. CDR3 nucleotides: TGTGCCAGCAGACACCCTGGGAGCTACGAGCAGTACTTC.

The V and J genes are TRBV29-1 and TRBJ2-7; unclear D gene. CDR1 and CDR2 (germline): SQVTM, ANQGSEA. The germline V and J ends were trimmed by 3 bases and 1 base, with 7 bases remaining between them. The CDR3 extends over 12 amino acids. CDR3 loop: CSVEAESYEQYF. The DNA for the CDR3 is TGCAGCGTTGAGGCGGAATCCTACGAGCAGTACTTC.

The chain couples TRBV7-9 to TRBJ2-7; D is uncertain. Germline V gene data show CDR1 as SEHNR and CDR2 as FQNEAQ (reference sequence). V lost 1 base and J lost 5, with 3 bases in between. This CDR3 has 11 amino acids. CDR3: CASSLGDEQYF. CDR3 sequence (DNA): TGTGCCAGCAGCTTAGGCGACGAGCAGTACTTC.

The V gene is TRBV5-6, the J gene TRBJ2-2; a possible D gene is TRBD2 (5 bases). Germline values: CDR1 SGHDT, CDR2 YYEEEE. There are 16 residues in the CDR3. V was clipped by 0 bases and J by 5 bases, with 14 bases between them. CDR3 region: CASSLGVASETGELFF. As DNA, the CDR3 is TGTGCCAGCAGCTTGGGGGTAGCGTCGGAGACCGGGGAGCTGTTTTTT. The full variable domain, in which reference TRBV5-6 and TRBJ2-2 provide the parts outside the CDR3, is DAGVTQSPTHLIKTRGQQVTLRCSPKSGHDTVSWYQQALGQGPQFIFQYYEEEERQRGNFPDRFSGHQFPNYSSELNVNALLLGDSALYLCASSLGVASETGELFFGEGSRLTVL.